This TCR beta chain stems from a study of regulatory T cells in long-lasting Graves disease. Study-level background: Prior antithyroid drug treatment in newly diagnosed Graves' patients lasted under 3 months.

This clonotype was counted between two and nine times. Its specificity is unknown. The CDR3 covers 15 residues. The germline V gene has CDR1 PRHDT and CDR2 FYEKMQ (reference sequence). Study conclusions and caveats: There was favoring of TRBV28, TRBJ1-2 and TRBJ2-5 in persistent disease.

In building TCR beta libraries, iRepertoire HTBI primers were used together with Arm-PCR of CDR3 regions. Each CDR3 protein is one row after TCRdb ran MiXCR on the multiplex PCR reads. The repertoire includes fewer than 550,000 distinct CDR3 sequences, 15% to 20% of them detected once, and roughly 25% sits in the top ten. Time point given: newly diagnosed GD, antithyroid drugs for less than 3 months. PBMC RNA was the source of the TCR library. The data were also submitted as part of a second study, on T cells in Graves' hyperthyroidism and ophthalmopathy. According to that study: Also found in blood were most expanded thyroid clonotypes above 0.001. The model forecast ophthalmopathy, anticipating it by a median about 7 months before onset.

V gene TRBV13 combines with J gene TRBJ2-1, with D maybe TRBD1 (6 bases). The J call is doubtful: the DNA matches TRBJ2-5 better. The receptor was derived from a woman aged 40 to 65 with Graves disease. The input for sequencing was peripheral blood mononuclear cells (PBMCs), taken at new diagnosis, from a patient treated with antithyroid drugs. CDR3 sequence (DNA): TGTGCCAGCAGCTCCCCCCCCCCAGGGGAAGAGACCCAGTACTTC. Its translation: CASSSPPPGEETQYF.